The 10 T cell receptor beta chains listed next were all sequenced from one sample in a study of control samples from healthy donors and cancer patients. Profiling relied on immunoSEQ multiplex PCR, and the TCRdb table lists in-frame clones only, not all of them. The sample carries hundreds of thousands of clones, more than 65% recorded once. The specimen was PBMCs. The source is a woman aged 60-75 years with lung cancer.

This clone was counted once. V gene TRBV7-2 combines with J gene TRBJ1-1, with 7 bases that match TRBD1. CDR1 and CDR2 (germline): SGHTA, FQGNSA. The CDR3 is 15 residues long. Trimming at V came to 5 bases and at J to 6 bases, leaving 12 bases not matched to a gene. In nucleotides, the CDR3 is TGTGCCAGCAGCGAACAACAGGGGTTACATTCTGAAGCTTTCTTT. Its translation is CASSEQQGLHSEAFF.

The chain couples TRBV24-1 to TRBJ2-4; a weak D match, TRBD1 (6 bases). The germline CDR1 and CDR2 sequences are KGHDR and SFDVKD. Trimming left V 2 bases short and J 3 bases short, with 7 bases between. There are 14 residues in the CDR3. CDR3 in amino acids: CATSDSGVKNIQYF. CDR3 nucleotides: TGTGCCACCAGTGATTCAGGGGTCAAAAACATTCAGTACTTC.

The gene calls are TRBV18 and TRBJ1-5, with D unclear. This CDR3 is 14 amino acids long. Between the trimmed V and J ends, which lost 1 base and 4 bases, there was a span of 8 bases. Germline loops: CDR1 KGHSH, CDR2 LQKENI. CDR3 protein: CASSPQFGNQPQHF. CDR3 nucleotide sequence: TGTGCCAGCTCACCACAGTTCGGAAATCAGCCCCAGCATTTT.

The chain couples TRBV15 to TRBJ2-7; 13 nucleotides agree with TRBD2. The CDR3 is 16 amino acids. Germline V gene data show CDR1 as LNHNV and CDR2 as YYDKDF (reference sequence). Trimming removed 0 bases from V and 5 bases from J; junction bases left unmatched: 4. The CDR3 loop reads CATSRERLAGGNEQYF. For the CDR3, the DNA is TGTGCCACCAGCAGAGAGCGACTAGCGGGAGGTAACGAGCAGTACTTC.

This clone was counted between two and nine times. This rearrangement joins TRBV19 to TRBJ1-6, with D perhaps TRBD1 (6 bases). The germline V and J ends were trimmed by 8 bases and 5 bases, with 13 bases remaining between them. Germline CDR1 is LNHDA and CDR2 is SQIVND (reference sequence). The CDR3 is 14 amino acids. CDR3 sequence reads: CASAWTVNNSPLHF. For the CDR3, the DNA is TGTGCCAGTGCGTGGACAGTTAATAATTCACCCCTCCACTTT.

J is TRBJ1-2 and V is TRBV9; D is uncertain. The CDR3 is made up of 14 amino acids. The germline CDR1 and CDR2 sequences are SGDLS and YYNGEE. Trimming left V 4 bases short and J 5 bases short, with 15 bases between. The CDR3 DNA reads as TGTGCCAGCAGCACACGGGCGACGGGGTATGGCTACACCTTC. Translating gives CASSTRATGYGYTF.

This clone was counted ten times or more. The rearrangement links TRBV6-1 to TRBJ2-7; the D is unclear. The CDR3 consists of 11 residues. Trimming removed 3 bases at V and 5 bases at J, with 5 bases between. CDR1 and CDR2 from the germline V gene are MNHNS and SASEGT. CDR3 protein: CASSDLNEQYF. The CDR3 DNA reads as TGTGCCAGCAGTGACCTTAACGAGCAGTACTTC.

The chain has TRBV2 and TRBJ1-4; no clear D gene. Germline V lookup: CDR1 SNHLY, CDR2 FYNNEI. The CDR3 spans 13 residues. V gave up 8 bases and J gave up 5 bases, with 12 bases separating them. CDR3 DNA: TGTGCCAGCTCCAGTAACCCGAATGAAAAACTGTTTTTT. It yields the protein CASSSNPNEKLFF.

J is TRBJ2-5 and V is TRBV10-3, with 8 nucleotides matching TRBD2. The CDR3 runs 15 residues. Losses at the gene ends were 6 bases for V and 6 bases for J; bases not matched to a gene: 12. Per germline, CDR1 ENHRY and CDR2 SYGVKD. The CDR3 bases are TGTGCCATCAGCGACCGCCCGACTAGCGCGCAGACCCAGTACTTC. Its protein product is CAISDRPTSAQTQYF.

The table lists this clone with many counts. The junction departs from germline at one end; a sequencing error may be responsible. The DNA of the CDR3 is TGTGCCAGCAGCCAAGTTTGGGGAAGCTCCGACGAGCAGTACTTC. Translated: CASSQVWGSSDEQYF. This sequence joins TRBV3-1 (or the pseudogene TRBV3-2) and TRBJ2-7; D call uncertain. The germline gives CDR1 LGHDT, CDR2 YNNKEL (reference sequence). This CDR3 has 15 amino acids.